The TCR beta chain described here comes from a study of cytomegalovirus exposure and HLA in healthy donors. PCR primers comprised 60 Vbeta and 13 Jbeta primers. Only in-frame clones appear in the TCRdb table, and some are missing; sequencing was by immunoSEQ multiplex PCR. The listing records approximately 93,000 clones. The material sequenced was PBMCs. The TCR originated in a woman in her twenties or thirties in good health and CMV-seronegative.

The CDR3 loop reads CASSQRGLADYEQYF. The CDR3 nucleotides read TGCGCCAGCAGCCAAAGGGGACTAGCGGATTACGAGCAGTACTTC. V is TRBV4-1 and J is TRBJ2-7; TRBD2 matches at 11 bases. V trimming: 2 bases; J trimming: 4 bases; junction bases outside the gene matches: 4. Germline V gene sequence: CDR1 MGHRA, CDR2 YSYEKL. The CDR3 runs 15 residues.